The rows below give T cell receptor beta chains drawn from one sample of a study of blood T cell repertoires in COVID-19. The data were produced by immunoSEQ multiplex PCR, yet TCRdb's version contains in-frame clones alone and is incomplete. The table records around 700,000 clones, approximately 90% of them present only once. Sequencing used peripheral blood. These receptors were collected from a woman aged 18-35 years with acute or convalescent COVID-19. Both conserved end residues are part of each CDR3. D genes are given only for firm matches. Only part of the rows carry a size: once, few, many, or a class if the clone is expanded.

-,-,TRBV2,TRBJ2-3,CAMLRAADTQYF,TGTGCCATGTTGAGGGCTGCAGATACGCAGTATTTT
TRBD2,-,TRBV2,TRBJ2-2,CASSEEVAGPTGELFF,TGTGCCAGCAGTGAAGAGGTAGCGGGGCCCACCGGGGAGCTGTTTTTT
-,few,TRBV12-3/TRBV12-4,TRBJ1-2,CASSLGQNYGYTF,TGTGCCAGCAGTTTAGGCCAGAACTATGGCTACACCTTC
-,-,TRBV11-2,TRBJ2-2,CASSLVMTGELFF,TGTGCCAGCAGCTTAGTCATGACCGGGGAGCTGTTTTTT
-,-,TRBV4-3,TRBJ1-1,CASSKTGTGVTEAFF,TGCGCCAGCAGCAAAACCGGGACGGGGGTAACTGAAGCTTTCTTT
TRBD2,-,TRBV5-1,TRBJ2-4,CASSPGGAKNIQYF,TGCGCCAGCAGCCCGGGAGGGGCCAAAAACATTCAGTACTTC
TRBD1,-,TRBV11-2,TRBJ1-6,CASSQRQGAMNSPLHF,TGTGCCAGCAGCCAAAGACAGGGGGCAATGAATTCACCCCTCCACTTT
-,-,TRBV5-1,TRBJ1-1,CASSSQVVSTEAFF,TGCGCCAGCAGCTCGCAGGTAGTTTCCACTGAAGCTTTCTTT
-,-,TRBV5-1,TRBJ2-7,CASSLGQGVPYEQYF,TGCGCCAGCAGCTTGGGGCAGGGTGTCCCCTACGAGCAGTACTTC
TRBD1,-,TRBV7-2,TRBJ1-2,CASSLVGQGYGYTF,TGTGCCAGCAGCTTAGTGGGACAGGGATATGGCTACACCTTC
TRBD1,-,TRBV11-2,TRBJ1-2,CASSHHDRGAIYGYTF,TGTGCCAGCAGCCACCACGACAGGGGGGCCATCTATGGCTACACCTTC
TRBD1,-,TRBV27,TRBJ1-2,CASSSATGQNYGYTF,TGTGCCAGCAGCTCAGCAACGGGACAGAACTATGGCTACACCTTC